This entry concerns a single T cell receptor (beta chain). The V and J ends lost 5 bases and 5 bases, in that order; junction bases with no gene match: 11. This CDR3 contains 17 residues. The germline gives CDR1 SGHTA, CDR2 FQGNSA. This sample was taken from a study of blood T cell repertoires in COVID-19. As for the study in general: The United States, Italy and Spain provided the acute and convalescent COVID-19 samples.

Patients at the Seattle site were enrolled during active infection and followed longitudinally. Per the original data handling: From reference gene primer amplification, estimates of nucleated cell counts were derived. Only in-frame clones appear in the TCRdb table, and some are missing; sequencing was by immunoSEQ multiplex PCR. The V and J calls and clone size are taken from that table; D and trimming were inferred from the DNA. The data contain about 100,000 clones, 90% of them singletons. The V and J genes are TRBV7-2 and TRBJ2-1; 11 bases agree with TRBD1. This TCR derives from a man younger than 30 with COVID-19, enrolled during active disease. Sequencing was performed on peripheral blood. The CDR3 region has the DNA TGTGCCAGCAGCCCCTGGACAGGGGGCTATGTAAACAATGAGCAGTTCTTC. This translates into CASSPWTGGYVNNEQFF.